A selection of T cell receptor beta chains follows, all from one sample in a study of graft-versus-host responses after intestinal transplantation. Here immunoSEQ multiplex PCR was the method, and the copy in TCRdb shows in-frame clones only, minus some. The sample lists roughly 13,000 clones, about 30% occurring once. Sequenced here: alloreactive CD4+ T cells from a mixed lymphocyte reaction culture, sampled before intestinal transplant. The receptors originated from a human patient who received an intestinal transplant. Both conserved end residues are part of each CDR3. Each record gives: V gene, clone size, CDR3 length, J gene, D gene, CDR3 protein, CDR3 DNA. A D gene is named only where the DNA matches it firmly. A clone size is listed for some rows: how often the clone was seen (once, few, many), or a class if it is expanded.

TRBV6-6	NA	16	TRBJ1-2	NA	CASSYSRPGGVDGYTF	TGTGCCAGCAGTTACTCGAGGCCGGGGGGGGTCGATGGCTACACCTTC
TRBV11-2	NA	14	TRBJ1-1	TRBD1	CASSVDRGGSEAFF	TGTGCCAGCAGCGTGGACAGGGGGGGGAGTGAAGCTTTCTTT
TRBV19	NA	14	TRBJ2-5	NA	CASSIGGSQETQYF	TGTGCCAGTAGTATAGGTGGCAGCCAAGAGACCCAGTACTTC
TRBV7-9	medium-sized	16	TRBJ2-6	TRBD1	CASSSLDRAGANVLTF	TGTGCCAGCAGCTCCCTGGACAGGGCGGGGGCCAACGTCCTGACTTTC
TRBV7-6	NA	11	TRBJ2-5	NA	CAGSWSETQYF	TGTGCCGGCAGCTGGTCTGAGACCCAGTACTTC
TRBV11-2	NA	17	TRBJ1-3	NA	CASSQNQIGYSGNTIYF	TGTGCCAGCAGTCAGAACCAAATAGGGTACTCTGGAAACACCATATATTTT
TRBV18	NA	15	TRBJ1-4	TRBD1	CASSPPQGVTEKLFF	TGTGCCAGCTCACCCCCCCAGGGGGTAACTGAAAAACTGTTTTTT
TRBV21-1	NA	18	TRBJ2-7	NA	CASSKRGAGAATSYEQYF	TGTGCCAGCAGCAAGCGAGGCGCAGGGGCCGCAACCTCCTACGAGCAGTACTTC
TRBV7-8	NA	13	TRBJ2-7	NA	CASSLSPPYEQYF	TGTGCCAGCAGCTTATCACCGCCATACGAGCAGTACTTC
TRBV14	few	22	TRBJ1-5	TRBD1	CASSQEVRGTGELIVENQPQHF	TGTGCCAGCAGCCAAGAAGTGAGAGGGACAGGAGAACTAATTGTCGAAAATCAGCCCCAGCATTTT
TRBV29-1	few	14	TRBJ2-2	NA	CSVDRGRNTGELVF	TGCAGCGTTGACCGGGGACGGAACACCGGGGAGCTGGTTTTT
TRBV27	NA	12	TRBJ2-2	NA	CASSFRLGELFF	TGTGCCAGCAGTTTTAGACTCGGGGAGCTGTTTTTT
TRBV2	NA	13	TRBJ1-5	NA	CASSSYSNQPQHF	TGTGCCAGCAGCTCTTATAGCAATCAGCCCCAGCATTTT
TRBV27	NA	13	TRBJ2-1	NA	CASSTSYSHEQFF	TGTGCCAGCAGTACCTCGTATAGCCATGAGCAGTTCTTC
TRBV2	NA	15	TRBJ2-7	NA	CASSVRRRGSYEQYF	TGTGCCAGCAGCGTAAGGAGAAGAGGATCCTACGAGCAGTACTTC
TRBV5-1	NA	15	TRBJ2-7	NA	CASSFTAGISYEQYF	TGCGCCAGCAGCTTTACCGCGGGAATCTCCTACGAGCAGTACTTC
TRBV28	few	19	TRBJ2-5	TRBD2	CASKSGGQRTSGRLETQYF	TGTGCCAGCAAGTCAGGTGGACAGAGGACTAGCGGGAGGTTAGAGACCCAGTACTTC
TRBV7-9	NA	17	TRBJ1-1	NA	CASSHTFMSWFHAEAFF	TGTGCCAGCAGCCATACATTTATGTCCTGGTTTCACGCTGAAGCTTTCTTT
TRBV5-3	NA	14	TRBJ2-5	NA	CASSLAGVQETQYF	TGTGCCAGCAGCTTGGCGGGCGTACAAGAGACCCAGTACTTC
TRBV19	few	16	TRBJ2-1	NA	CASSIDRVETSNEQFF	TGTGCCAGTAGTATAGATAGAGTGGAGACTAGTAATGAGCAGTTCTTC
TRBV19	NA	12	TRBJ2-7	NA	CASAGTSYEQYF	TGTGCTTCGGCGGGGACGTCCTACGAGCAGTACTTC
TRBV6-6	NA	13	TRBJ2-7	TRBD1	CASSSGTGFEQYF	TGTGCCAGCAGTTCCGGGACAGGGTTCGAGCAGTACTTC
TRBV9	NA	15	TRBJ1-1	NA	CASSVGDREATEAFF	TGTGCCAGCAGCGTAGGGGATCGGGAGGCCACTGAAGCTTTCTTT
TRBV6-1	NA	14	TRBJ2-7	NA	CASKIGWSSYEQYF	TGTGCCAGCAAGATAGGGTGGAGCTCCTACGAGCAGTACTTC
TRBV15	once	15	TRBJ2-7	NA	CATSRDLPGAGEQYF	TGTGCCACCAGCAGAGATTTACCGGGGGCGGGGGAGCAGTACTTC
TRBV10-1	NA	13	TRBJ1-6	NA	CASKGVGDSPLHF	TGCGCCAGCAAAGGGGTGGGAGACTCACCCCTCCACTTT
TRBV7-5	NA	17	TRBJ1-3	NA	CARSLVAGDQSGNTIYF	TGTGCCAGAAGCTTAGTCGCCGGAGACCAGTCTGGAAACACCATATATTTT
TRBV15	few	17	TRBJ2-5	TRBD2	CATSRGTSGSRWETQYF	TGTGCCACCAGCAGGGGGACTAGCGGGTCCCGCTGGGAGACCCAGTACTTC
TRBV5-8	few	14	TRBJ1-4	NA	CASSQGQDNEKLFF	TGTGCCAGCAGCCAGGGACAAGATAATGAAAAACTGTTTTTT
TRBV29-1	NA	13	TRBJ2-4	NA	CSVEDESRDIQYF	TGCAGCGTTGAAGATGAGTCCCGGGACATTCAGTACTTC
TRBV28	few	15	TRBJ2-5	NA	CASSLLWGMKETQYF	TGTGCCAGCAGTTTGCTTTGGGGGATGAAAGAGACCCAGTACTTC
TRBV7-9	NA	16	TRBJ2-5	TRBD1	CASSFLAGGIGETQYF	TGTGCCAGCAGCTTTTTGGCAGGGGGTATCGGGGAGACCCAGTACTTC
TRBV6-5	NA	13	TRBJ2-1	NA	CASSPIVDNEQFF	TGTGCCAGCAGTCCTATAGTTGACAATGAGCAGTTCTTC
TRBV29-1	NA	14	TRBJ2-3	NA	CSVGARVGTDTQYF	TGCAGCGTTGGGGCCCGCGTCGGCACAGATACGCAGTATTTT
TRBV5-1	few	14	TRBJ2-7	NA	CASSWGVGGLEQYF	TGCGCCAGCAGCTGGGGCGTCGGAGGGCTGGAGCAGTACTTC
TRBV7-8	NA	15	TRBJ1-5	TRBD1	CASSSIQGNNQPQHF	TGTGCCAGCAGCAGTATACAGGGGAACAATCAGCCCCAGCATTTT
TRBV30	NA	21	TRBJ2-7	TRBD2	CAWSNSLTGLAGFMAFFEQYF	TGTGCCTGGAGTAATAGCCTTACGGGACTAGCGGGATTTATGGCGTTTTTCGAGCAGTACTTC
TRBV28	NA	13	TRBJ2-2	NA	CASSFTNTGELFF	TGTGCCAGCAGTTTTACGAACACCGGGGAGCTGTTTTTT
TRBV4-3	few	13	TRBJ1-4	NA	CASSQFRSEKLFF	TGCGCCAGCAGCCAATTTCGGTCGGAAAAACTGTTTTTT
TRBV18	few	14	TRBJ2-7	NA	CASTGGTPPYEQYF	TGTGCCTCAACCGGGGGAACCCCTCCCTACGAGCAGTACTTC
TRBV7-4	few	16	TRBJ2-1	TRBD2	CASSLNNLAGANEQFF	TGTGCCAGCAGCTTAAACAACCTAGCGGGAGCCAATGAGCAGTTCTTC
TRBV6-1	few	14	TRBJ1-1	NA	CASSLTGMNTEAFF	TGTGCCAGCAGCCTGACAGGAATGAACACTGAAGCTTTCTTT
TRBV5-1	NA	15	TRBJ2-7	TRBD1	CASSWQGAGTYEQYF	TGCGCCAGCAGCTGGCAGGGGGCAGGTACCTACGAGCAGTACTTC
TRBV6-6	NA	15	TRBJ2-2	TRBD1	CASILQTGGTGELFF	TGTGCCAGCATTCTACAGACAGGGGGAACCGGGGAGCTGTTTTTT